Listed here are 16 T cell receptor beta chains from one sample, sequenced in a study of long-term antiretroviral therapy in people with HIV. With survey level as its setting, the immunoSEQ assay was v3.0. Assay: immunoSEQ multiplex PCR; the TCRdb copy retains only in-frame clones and omits some. The data show approximately 21,000 clones, over 75% seen once. This specimen was unsorted PBMCs, taken 1.5 years after starting antiretroviral therapy. The receptors originated from a man younger than 45 with HIV.

This sequence joins TRBV6-1 and TRBJ2-2, with D possibly matching TRBD1 (6 bases). Per germline, CDR1 MNHNS and CDR2 SASEGT. Trimming left V 3 bases short and J 7 bases short, with 15 bases between. The CDR3 is 15 residues long. For the CDR3, the DNA is TGTGCCAGCAGTGAGGTCTCAGGGGTACACGGGGAGCTGTTTTTT. Translation: CASSEVSGVHGELFF.

V usage is TRBV4-2 and J usage is TRBJ1-5; 7 bases line up with TRBD1. Germline CDR1 reads LGHNA; CDR2 reads YNFKEQ. The CDR3 spans 15 residues. The V segment lost 7 bases and the J segment 4 bases; nucleotides outside the gene matches: 10. The CDR3 coding sequence is TGTGCCAGCAAAGTGGGAACAGGGGTAAATCAGCCCCAGCATTTT. Translating gives CASKVGTGVNQPQHF.

This clone came up once. The rearrangement uses TRBV5-5 and TRBJ1-2; TRBD1 agrees at 11 bases. The J segment lost 7 bases and the V segment lost 3 bases, leaving 11 bases of the junction unmatched. CDR1 and CDR2 from the germline V gene are SGHKS and YYEKEE (reference sequence). This CDR3 contains 16 residues. The CDR3 region is CASSSLPGTGGSGYTF. The CDR3 DNA sequence: TGTGCCAGCAGCTCGCTGCCCGGGACAGGGGGATCTGGCTACACCTTC.

The chain couples TRBV18 to TRBJ1-2; 7 nucleotides align to TRBD1. This CDR3 spans 15 amino acids. V lost 2 bases to trimming and J lost 3 bases; unmatched junction nucleotides: 6. CDR1 is KGHSH, CDR2 LQKENI, per germline. CDR3 sequence reads: CASSPTQGNDYGYTF. The CDR3 DNA sequence: TGTGCCAGCTCACCAACACAGGGGAACGACTATGGCTACACCTTC.

This chain joins TRBV30 and TRBJ1-4, with D tentatively TRBD1 (6 bases). The CDR3 consists of 16 residues. Trimming pared 2 bases from V and 2 bases from J, leaving 15 bases between. Per germline, CDR1 GTSNPN and CDR2 SVGIG (reference sequence). For the CDR3, the DNA is TGTGCCTGGAGTATCCCCCGGGGGCCTACTAATGAAAAACTGTTTTTT. This translates into CAWSIPRGPTNEKLFF. Variable domain in full (rest from reference TRBV30 and TRBJ1-4): SQTIHQWPATLVQPVGSPLSLECTVEGTSNPNLYWYRQAAGRGLQLLFYSVGIGQISSEVPQNLSASRPQDRQFILSSKKLLLSDSGFYLCAWSIPRGPTNEKLFFGSGTQLSVL.

This clone was counted between two and nine times. This chain joins TRBV19 and TRBJ2-7; the match to TRBD1 covers 9 bases. The CDR3 contains 14 residues. V shed 4 bases and J 6 bases; nucleotides not matched to a gene: 7. Per the germline V gene, CDR1 is LNHDA and CDR2 is SQIVND (reference sequence). The CDR3 coding sequence is TGTGCCAGTAGTAGAACAGGGGGCAAGCGCGAGCAGTACTTC. This codes for CASSRTGGKREQYF.

This clone was picked up one time. The chain combines TRBV6-1 with TRBJ1-4; D possibly corresponds to TRBD1 (6 bases). The V gene's germline CDR1 is MNHNS and CDR2 SASEGT. This CDR3 contains 17 residues. The germline V and J ends were trimmed by 2 bases and 7 bases, with 20 bases remaining between them. The CDR3, as DNA: TGTGCCAGCAGTGAACCCGGGACACTCCGGCGGGGTGAAAAACTGTTTTTT. It yields the protein CASSEPGTLRRGEKLFF.

The rearrangement links TRBV28 to TRBJ2-5, with 11 nucleotides matching TRBD2. CDR3 length: 17 amino acids. V was clipped by 7 bases and J by 3 bases; unmatched bases: 13. CDR1 is MDHEN, CDR2 SYDVKM, per germline. This chain's CDR3 is CASTTTNIAGGKETQYF. CDR3 DNA: TGTGCCAGCACCACCACGAATATAGCGGGAGGGAAAGAGACCCAGTACTTC.

This chain uses TRBV7-2 with TRBJ2-5; perhaps D is TRBD1 or TRBD2 (5 bases each). Germline V CDR1 and CDR2: SGHTA, FQGNSA. The V end lost 2 bases, the J end lost 5 bases, and 9 bases lay between the germline ends. The CDR3 has 13 amino acids. CDR3 sequence (DNA): TGTGCCAGCAGCTTAAATTGGGGGGAGACCCAGTACTTC. Residues: CASSLNWGETQYF.

The chain recombines TRBV5-1 with TRBJ2-2; 13 bases align to TRBD2. V gave up 3 bases and J gave up 0 bases; unmatched junction bases: 8. This CDR3 region has 19 residues. Germline CDR1 SGHRS, CDR2 YFSETQ. The CDR3 region has the DNA TGCGCCAGCAGCTCACTGATGGGACTAGCGGGGTCGAACACCGGGGAGCTGTTTTTT. Its protein is CASSSLMGLAGSNTGELFF. Using reference TRBV5-1 and TRBJ2-2 for the parts outside the CDR3, the full variable domain is KAGVTQTPRYLIKTRGQQVTLSCSPISGHRSVSWYQQTPGQGLQFLFEYFSETQRNKGNFPGRFSGRQFSNSRSEMNVSTLELGDSALYLCASSSLMGLAGSNTGELFFGEGSRLTVL.

The count of this clone is one. The V and J genes are TRBV30 and TRBJ2-7, with 10 bases matching TRBD2. The CDR3 totals 17 residues. With V trimmed by 2 bases and J by 3 bases, 13 bases remained unmatched. Germline CDR1 is GTSNPN and CDR2 is SVGIG (reference sequence). CDR3 sequence (DNA): TGTGCCTGGAGTCTATCCTTAGCGGGGGGCCTCATCTACGAGCAGTACTTC. The encoded protein is CAWSLSLAGGLIYEQYF.

This clone was recorded a few times. The chain links TRBV7-9 to TRBJ1-5; the D is unclear. Germline V CDR1 and CDR2: SEHNR, FQNEAQ (reference sequence). V was clipped by 7 bases and J by 1 base, with 11 bases between them. The CDR3 is 14 amino acids. The CDR3 bases are TGTGCCAGCACCCCGGGAAACAGCAATCAGCCCCAGCATTTT. Translated, it gives CASTPGNSNQPQHF.

Only a few counts were recorded for this clone. The rearrangement joins TRBV5-5 to TRBJ2-7, with unresolved D. V was pared by 0 bases and J by 0 bases, with 16 bases between. Germline V gene lookup returns CDR1 SGHKS and CDR2 YYEKEE (reference sequence). There are 17 residues in the CDR3. In nucleotides, the CDR3 is TGTGCCAGCAGCTTGGAAGGGCAGAACTTGATCTCCTACGAGCAGTACTTC. As protein: CASSLEGQNLISYEQYF.

The V and J genes are TRBV9 and TRBJ1-5; no clear D. V lost 0 bases and J 0 bases, leaving 7 bases between the germline ends. Germline V gene sequence: CDR1 SGDLS, CDR2 YYNGEE. The CDR3 spans 15 residues. This CDR3 reads CASSVGFSSNQPQHF. CDR3 sequence (DNA): TGTGCCAGCAGCGTAGGTTTTAGTAGCAATCAGCCCCAGCATTTT. Variable domain in full (rest from reference TRBV9 and TRBJ1-5): DSGVTQTPKHLITATGQRVTLRCSPRSGDLSVYWYQQSLDQGLQFLIQYYNGEERAKGNILERFSAQQFPDLHSELNLSSLELGDSALYFCASSVGFSSNQPQHFGDGTRLSIL.

The chain carries TRBV29-1 and TRBJ2-5, with 7 bases aligning to TRBD1. The CDR3 runs to 11 residues. Trimming at V came to 7 bases and at J to 2 bases, leaving 1 base not matched to a gene. From germline, CDR1 is SQVTM and CDR2 ANQGSEA. CDR3 bases: TGCAGCGGGGGACAGCAAGAGACCCAGTACTTC. Protein product: CSGGQQETQYF. Together with reference TRBV29-1 and TRBJ2-5, the CDR3 gives the full variable domain: SAVISQKPSRDICQRGTSLTIQCQVDSQVTMMFWYRQQPGQSLTLIATANQGSEATYESGFVIDKFPISRPNLTFSTLTVSNMSPEDSSIYLCSGGQQETQYFGPGTRLLVL.

V usage is TRBV27 and J usage is TRBJ1-4; maybe TRBD1 (5 bases). Germline V gives CDR1 MNHEY, CDR2 SMNVEV (reference sequence). The germline V and J ends were trimmed by 3 bases and 0 bases, with 8 bases remaining between them. The CDR3 totals 15 residues. In DNA form, the CDR3 reads TGTGCCAGCAGTTTTGGGGGGGCAACTAATGAAAAACTGTTTTTT. It specifies CASSFGGATNEKLFF.